This T cell receptor beta chain was captured by sequencing in a study of Ad26.COV2.S vaccination and SARS-CoV-2 variants. About the study: A participant enrolled in the COV1001 Ad26.COV2.S trial arm provided the sample. Into the muscle, Ad26.COV2.S was dosed once or twice, 56 days apart. Notes on the study in general: The breadth of spike-specific CD8+ and CD4+ T cell responses after vaccination was reportedly substantial. It was found that vaccine and placebo recipients had similar non-spike TCR breadth.

This CDR3 has 12 residues. The ends were cut back, 7 bases at V and 0 bases at J, with 5 bases in the middle. Germline-derived CDR1 and CDR2 are ENHRY and SYGVKD. As concerns this clone: Its antigen is not known.

TCRdb's copy holds only in-frame clones and misses some; the assay was immunoSEQ multiplex PCR. This sample has approximately 300,000 clones; about 82% occur once, and the top ten carry 1.9%. Treatment specified: 15 to 20 received Ad26.COV2.S at low or high dose, single or two shots; 5 received placebo; per-sample allocation not given. Sampling occurred on day 63 after the first vaccine or placebo injection. The receptor was isolated from a person between 18 and 65 years old who received the Ad26.COV2.S COVID-19 vaccine or a placebo. Specimen: peripheral blood, collected in a trial of Ad26.COV2.S vaccine versus placebo. The chain is built from TRBV10-3 and TRBJ2-3; D gene ambiguous. CDR3 loop: CAIKGSTDTQYF. In DNA, the CDR3 is TGTGCCATCAAGGGTAGCACAGATACGCAGTATTTT.